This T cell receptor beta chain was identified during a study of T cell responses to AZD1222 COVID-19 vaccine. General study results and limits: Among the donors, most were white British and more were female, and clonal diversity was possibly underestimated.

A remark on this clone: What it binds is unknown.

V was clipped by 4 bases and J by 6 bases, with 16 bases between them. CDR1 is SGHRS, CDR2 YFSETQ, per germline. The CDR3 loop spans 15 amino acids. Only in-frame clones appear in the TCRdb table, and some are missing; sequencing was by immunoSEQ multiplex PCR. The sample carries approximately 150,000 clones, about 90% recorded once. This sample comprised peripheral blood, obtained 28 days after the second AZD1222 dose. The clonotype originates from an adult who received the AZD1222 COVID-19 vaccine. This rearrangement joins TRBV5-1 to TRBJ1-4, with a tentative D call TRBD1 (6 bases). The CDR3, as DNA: TGCGCCAGCAGCCACGGCACAGGGCGGGATGAAAAACTGTTTTTT. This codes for CASSHGTGRDEKLFF.